Presented here are 26 T cell receptor beta chains from one specimen sequenced in a study of beta chain features in type 1 diabetes. Study-wide results and caveats: Shortening that was moderate but significant affected the TCRB CDR3s of Type 1 diabetes patients in all four CD4+ subsets.

Antigens of these TCRs are unknown. The authors reverse transcribed all of the isolated RNA, so sequencing captured expressed TCRB transcripts. Assay used: immunoSEQ multiplex PCR; TCRdb lists only in-frame clones, some missing. The data hold 500,000 to 850,000 clones, with over 11% observed a single time. Sequencing was done on a sample of naive CD4+ T cells from blood. These receptors all come from a man between 18 and 35 years old with type 1 diabetes.

This clone was counted only a few times. The rearrangement joins TRBV5-1 to TRBJ2-7; tentatively, D is TRBD2 (5 bases). The ends were cut back, 1 base at V and 3 bases at J, with 8 bases in the middle. CDR1 and CDR2 (germline): SGHRS, YFSETQ. The CDR3 consists of 13 residues. CDR3 sequence reads: CASSLPGNYEQYF. In DNA form, the CDR3 reads TGCGCCAGCAGCTTGCCGGGGAACTACGAGCAGTACTTC.

The chain links TRBV25-1 to TRBJ2-7, with no clear D. This CDR3 is 11 amino acids long. V was pared by 4 bases and J by 9 bases, with 10 bases between. Germline V lookup: CDR1 MGHDK, CDR2 SYGVNS. The CDR3 nucleotides are TGTGCCAGCAGTGCGTATCCGACGCAGTACTTC. Amino acids: CASSAYPTQYF.

This clone has just a few counts. The chain combines TRBV5-1 with TRBJ2-3, with no clear D. The germline V gene has CDR1 SGHRS and CDR2 YFSETQ. The V end lost 0 bases, the J end lost 8 bases, and 13 bases lay between the germline ends. The CDR3 consists of 14 residues. CDR3 loop: CASSLGLGDGTQYF. The DNA for the CDR3 is TGCGCCAGCAGCTTGGGACTCGGAGATGGTACGCAGTATTTT.

This clone occurred a few times. The chain carries TRBV4-3 and TRBJ1-2; D is ambiguous. Germline lookup yields CDR1 LGHNA and CDR2 YSLEER. This CDR3 has 15 amino acids. The V gene lost 2 bases and the J gene lost 3 bases, with 13 bases spanning the gap. DNA for the CDR3: TGCGCCAGCAGCCAAAGTTCGGGCGATTACTATGGCTACACCTTC. Amino acids: CASSQSSGDYYGYTF.

This clone has a handful of counts. This chain joins TRBV4-1 and TRBJ2-5; the D gene is possibly TRBD2 (5 bases). The V and J ends lost 10 bases and 5 bases respectively, with 14 bases between them. Germline V gene lookup returns CDR1 MGHRA and CDR2 YSYEKL. This CDR3 comprises 12 residues. CDR3 nucleotides: TGCGCCACCCCAAGAGGGTGGGAGACCCAGTACTTC. Translated: CATPRGWETQYF.

The chain uses TRBV7-2 and TRBJ1-5, with D maybe TRBD1 (5 bases). The V gene lost 5 bases and the J gene lost 4 bases, with 9 bases spanning the gap. Germline-derived CDR1 and CDR2 are SGHTA and FQGNSA. CDR3 size: 13 residues. CDR3 amino acids: CASSPTVNQPQHF. The CDR3 bases are TGTGCCAGCAGCCCGACAGTTAATCAGCCCCAGCATTTT.

V gene TRBV7-2 combines with J gene TRBJ1-1; D uncertain. CDR3 length equals 15 residues. V was trimmed by 5 bases and J by 1 base, leaving 14 bases between them. Germline V gives CDR1 SGHTA, CDR2 FQGNSA. For the CDR3, the DNA is TGTGCCAGCAGCGCGGTGGGCTGGGGGAACACTGAAGCTTTCTTT. This sequence encodes CASSAVGWGNTEAFF. The variable domain in full, completed from reference TRBV7-2 and TRBJ1-1, reads GAGVSQSPSNKVTEKGKDVELRCDPISGHTALYWYRQSLGQGLEFLIYFQGNSAPDKSGLPSDRFSAERTGGSVSTLTIQRTQQEDSAVYLCASSAVGWGNTEAFFGQGTRLTVV.

V is TRBV11-1 and J is TRBJ2-7; D may be TRBD1 (5 bases). Germline values: CDR1 SGHAT, CDR2 FQDESV (reference sequence). Trimming removed 5 bases from V and 3 bases from J, with 17 bases in between. The CDR3 consists of 15 residues. The CDR3, as DNA: TGTGCCAGCAGCCCGGGCATTACAGGTATCTACGAGCAGTACTTC. It codes for CASSPGITGIYEQYF.

The V gene is TRBV6-5, the J gene TRBJ2-1; a possible D gene is TRBD2 (5 bases). The CDR3 sequence is 14 residues long. Germline V gene data show CDR1 as MNHEY and CDR2 as SVGAGI. The germline V and J ends were trimmed by 5 bases and 7 bases, with 15 bases remaining between them. The chain's CDR3 is CASSTAASVNEQFF. The CDR3 DNA follows: TGTGCCAGCAGTACAGCGGCCTCGGTGAATGAGCAGTTCTTC.

This clone was counted a few times. J is TRBJ2-1 and V is TRBV30; D is unresolved. The V gene lost 7 bases and the J gene lost 3 bases, with 16 bases spanning the gap. Germline-derived CDR1 and CDR2 are GTSNPN and SVGIG (reference sequence). This CDR3 spans 14 amino acids. In nucleotides, the CDR3 is TGTGCCTTTACCCGGGTCCTCAACTACAATGAGCAGTTCTTC. Its translation: CAFTRVLNYNEQFF.

In the case of this clone: The same CDR3 can be traced to other DNA sequences in this sample. The rearrangement uses TRBV9 and TRBJ2-3; D is possibly TRBD2 (6 bases). The CDR3 loop spans 15 amino acids. Germline CDR1 reads SGDLS; CDR2 reads YYNGEE. Deletions cut 2 bases from V and 1 base from J, with 11 bases between. The chain's CDR3 is CASSVGTGGTDTQYF. As DNA, the CDR3 is TGTGCCAGCAGCGTCGGGACTGGAGGCACAGATACGCAGTATTTT.

A few counts support this clone. V gene TRBV9 combines with J gene TRBJ2-5, with TRBD1 matching over 8 bases. With V trimmed by 2 bases and J by 4 bases, 10 bases remained unmatched. The CDR3 is 16 amino acids. Per germline, CDR1 SGDLS and CDR2 YYNGEE. This CDR3 reads CASSVTPTGVRETQYF. The CDR3 coding sequence is TGTGCCAGCAGCGTCACACCGACAGGGGTTCGAGAGACCCAGTACTTC.

This clone was counted between two and nine times. The CDR3 sequence is CSVELRQTQYF. CDR3 in DNA: TGCAGCGTTGAACTCCGGCAGACCCAGTACTTC. The rearrangement links TRBV29-1 to TRBJ2-5; D call uncertain. The length of the CDR3 is 11 residues. CDR1 SQVTM and CDR2 ANQGSEA come from the germline V gene. V was cut by 2 bases and J by 6 bases, with 7 bases left in between.

The chain carries TRBV19 and TRBJ2-5; D not resolved. CDR1 and CDR2 (germline): LNHDA, SQIVND (reference sequence). Trimming removed 10 bases from V and 4 bases from J, with 7 bases in between. The CDR3 totals 10 residues. The CDR3 region is CATKGETQYF. In DNA, the CDR3 is TGTGCCACTAAGGGAGAGACCCAGTACTTC.

This chain uses TRBV7-2 with TRBJ1-4; unclear D gene. V gave up 5 bases and J gave up 4 bases, with 11 bases separating them. This CDR3 is built from 14 residues. CDR1 is SGHTA and CDR2 is FQGNSA in the germline V gene. The CDR3 loop is CASSRRTNNEKLFF. The CDR3 coding sequence is TGTGCCAGCAGCAGGCGGACCAATAATGAAAAACTGTTTTTT. The full variable domain, completed using reference TRBV7-2 and TRBJ1-4, is GAGVSQSPSNKVTEKGKDVELRCDPISGHTALYWYRQSLGQGLEFLIYFQGNSAPDKSGLPSDRFSAERTGGSVSTLTIQRTQQEDSAVYLCASSRRTNNEKLFFGSGTQLSVL.

This clone was observed a few times. In nucleotides, the CDR3 is TGTGCCACCAGCAGAGATGCAAGGACTGAAGCTTTCTTT. This encodes CATSRDARTEAFF. This chain links TRBV15 with TRBJ1-1; D not certain. The CDR3 length is 13 residues. Germline V CDR1 and CDR2: LNHNV, YYDKDF (reference sequence). The V and J ends lost 0 bases and 5 bases respectively, with 7 bases between them.

The V and J genes are TRBV28 and TRBJ2-3; TRBD1 matches 11 bases. The CDR3 extends over 12 amino acids. The germline gives CDR1 MDHEN, CDR2 SYDVKM. V shed 8 bases, J shed 6 bases, and the junction held 1 base outside the gene matches. The CDR3 DNA reads as TGTGCCAGCCGGGACAGGGGGGATACGCAGTATTTT. It specifies CASRDRGDTQYF.

The chain is built from TRBV9 and TRBJ1-3; D gene uncertain. Trimming removed 0 bases from V and 4 bases from J, with 11 bases in between. The CDR3 runs to 15 residues. Germline V gene lookup returns CDR1 SGDLS and CDR2 YYNGEE. DNA of the CDR3: TGTGCCAGCAGCGTAGAGGGAGGGTACGGAAACACCATATATTTT. Protein sequence: CASSVEGGYGNTIYF. The whole variable domain, remainder taken from reference TRBV9 and TRBJ1-3, is DSGVTQTPKHLITATGQRVTLRCSPRSGDLSVYWYQQSLDQGLQFLIQYYNGEERAKGNILERFSAQQFPDLHSELNLSSLELGDSALYFCASSVEGGYGNTIYFGEGSWLTVV.

This clone was seen more than once but under ten times. V gene TRBV7-2 combines with J gene TRBJ2-3; D is possibly TRBD1 (6 bases). Trimming removed 4 bases from V and 2 bases from J, with 10 bases in between. Germline V gene data show CDR1 as SGHTA and CDR2 as FQGNSA. The CDR3 consists of 14 residues. This chain's CDR3 is CASSYTGFTDTQYF. In DNA form, the CDR3 reads TGTGCCAGCAGCTACACAGGGTTCACAGATACGCAGTATTTT.

Comment on this clone: Other DNA sequences in the same sample also yield this CDR3. The V call is TRBV5-1, the J call TRBJ1-5; D remains unclear. CDR3 length: 13 amino acids. V gave up 0 bases and J gave up 5 bases, with 6 bases separating them. Germline assignment: CDR1 SGHRS and CDR2 YFSETQ. The CDR3 loop reads CASSLAGDQPQHF. CDR3 sequence (DNA): TGCGCCAGCAGCTTGGCCGGCGATCAGCCCCAGCATTTT.

The chain carries TRBV7-9 and TRBJ1-3; a possible D gene is TRBD1 (5 bases). V lost 3 bases and J lost 2, with 8 bases in between. The CDR3 contains 14 residues. Germline-derived CDR1 and CDR2 are SEHNR and FQNEAQ (reference sequence). The CDR3 spells CASSLRQPGNTIYF. The CDR3 coding sequence is TGTGCCAGCAGCTTGCGACAGCCTGGAAACACCATATATTTT.

This clone has only a few counts. The rearrangement uses TRBV27 and TRBJ2-1; TRBD2 is a possible D gene (5 bases). The CDR3 is 12 amino acids. Trimming pared 7 bases from V and 9 bases from J, leaving 13 bases between. In germline, CDR1 is MNHEY, CDR2 SMNVEV (reference sequence). The chain's CDR3 is CASTRGYGEQFF. The DNA of the CDR3 is TGTGCCAGCACACGGGGTTACGGTGAGCAGTTCTTC.

This clone was seen a few times. CDR3 bases: TGTGCCAGCAGTGAGTGGAACGGTGAGCAGTTCTTC. Translation: CASSEWNGEQFF. The chain recombines TRBV2 with TRBJ2-1; no clear D. The germline V gene has CDR1 SNHLY and CDR2 FYNNEI. The CDR3 runs 12 residues. Trimming took 3 bases from V and 9 from J, leaving 9 bases between them.

J is TRBJ2-7 and V is TRBV7-6; D perhaps matches TRBD2 (6 bases). This CDR3 has 15 residues. The ends were cut back, 4 bases at V and 7 bases at J, with 20 bases in the middle. CDR1 is SGHVS and CDR2 is FNYEAQ in the germline V gene. The CDR3 region is CASSSATGTPFEQYF. The CDR3 DNA is TGTGCCAGCAGCTCAGCAACCGGGACTCCCTTTGAGCAGTACTTC.

This clone showed up just a few times. The rearrangement links TRBV14 to TRBJ1-2, with 9 bases identical to TRBD1. This CDR3 has 15 amino acids. Per germline, CDR1 SGHDN and CDR2 FVKESK. With V trimmed by 4 bases and J by 3 bases, 6 bases remained unmatched. The CDR3, as DNA: TGTGCCAGCAGCCCTGGACAGGGGATGGACTATGGCTACACCTTC. Translated: CASSPGQGMDYGYTF.

This clone occurred a few times. The rearrangement uses TRBV9 and TRBJ2-1; no definite D call. The CDR3 sequence is 15 residues long. The V gene lost 1 base and the J gene lost 1 base, with 9 bases spanning the gap. Looked up from germline, CDR1 is SGDLS and CDR2 is YYNGEE. CDR3 nucleotide sequence: TGTGCCAGCAGCGTAAACGTTCTATCCTACAATGAGCAGTTCTTC. This sequence encodes CASSVNVLSYNEQFF.